The 8 T cell receptor beta chains in this list originate from one sample, sequenced in a study of blood T cells in healthy people across ages (dated by TCRdb to the mid-2010s). Libraries came from 5' RACE. The listed sequencing device is Illumina HiSeq 2500. A second about 7 to 11 cycle PCR used a sample-barcoded 5' primer and a J-beta primer mix. TCRdb reran the public reads through fastp at Q25 and MiXCR, keeping productive beta chains. CDR3 protein duplicates are merged, each entry listing the most common genes and DNA. The sample has over a million distinct CDR3 sequences on record, 59% of them singletons. Of the sample, about 6.7% falls within the top ten clones. Sample: blood. The receptors originated from a man aged 18 to 30 in good health.

This chain connects TRBV19 to TRBJ2-3; tentatively, D is TRBD1 or TRBD2 (5 bases each). V shed 6 bases and J shed 0 bases, with 10 bases lying between them. In germline, CDR1 is LNHDA, CDR2 SQIVND (reference sequence). The CDR3 length is 14 residues. The CDR3 sequence is CASSWDQSTDTQYF. In DNA, the CDR3 is TGTGCCAGTAGCTGGGACCAGAGCACAGATACGCAGTATTTT.

CDR3: CASSLKGWEVGANYGYTF. CDR3 DNA sequence: TGTGCCAGCAGCTTAAAAGGATGGGAGGTCGGAGCTAACTATGGCTACACCTTC. V usage is TRBV7-8 and J usage is TRBJ1-2; D uncertain. CDR3 size: 18 residues. CDR1 and CDR2 (germline): SGHVS, FQNEAQ. Trimming removed 2 bases from V and 0 bases from J, with 19 bases in between.

The genes are TRBV4-2 and TRBJ1-2; D ambiguous. CDR1 and CDR2 from the germline V gene are LGHNA and YNFKEQ. This CDR3 has 14 amino acids. V gave up 0 bases and J gave up 8 bases, with 13 bases separating them. CDR3 coding DNA: TGTGCCAGCAGCCAAGATCCCCCGGTATGGGGCTACACCTTC. It yields the protein CASSQDPPVWGYTF.

The chain has TRBV6-2 or TRBV6-3 and TRBJ2-6; no definite D call. The CDR3 sequence is 15 residues long. CDR1 is MNHEY and CDR2 is SVGEGT in the germline V gene. Trimming took off 6 bases at V and 4 bases at J, with 13 bases between the two ends. The CDR3: CASSTQDTGANVLTF. DNA of the CDR3: TGTGCCAGCAGCACGCAGGATACCGGGGCCAACGTCCTGACTTTC.

The V gene is TRBV4-1, the J gene TRBJ2-3; D possibly corresponds to TRBD1 (5 bases). Germline CDR1 reads MGHRA; CDR2 reads YSYEKL. The CDR3 runs 12 residues. The V end lost 2 bases, the J end lost 7 bases, and 7 bases lay between the germline ends. The CDR3 sequence: CASSQQGNTQYF. The CDR3 nucleotides read TGCGCCAGCAGCCAACAGGGTAATACGCAGTATTTT.

The chain recombines TRBV29-1 with TRBJ1-4; TRBD1 agrees at 8 bases. Per the germline V gene, CDR1 is SQVTM and CDR2 is ANQGSEA. V was clipped by 7 bases and J by 7 bases; unmatched bases: 5. The CDR3 runs to 12 residues. CDR3 protein: CSAGTGSEKLFF. The CDR3 nucleotides are TGCAGCGCCGGGACAGGTTCTGAAAAACTGTTTTTT.

This sequence joins TRBV7-9 and TRBJ2-1, with 10 positions matching TRBD2. This CDR3 spans 16 amino acids. Per the germline V gene, CDR1 is SEHNR and CDR2 is FQNEAQ (reference sequence). Germline trimming cut 4 bases from V and 8 bases from J; bases unmatched to any gene: 11. The CDR3 here is CASSSIEAGGSDEQFF. The CDR3 DNA is TGTGCCAGCAGCTCAATAGAAGCGGGAGGGTCTGATGAGCAGTTCTTC.

This chain links TRBV20-1 with TRBJ2-7; either TRBD1 or TRBD2 may fit D (5 bases each). There are 14 residues in the CDR3. Germline V lookup: CDR1 DFQATT, CDR2 SNEGSKA (reference sequence). Trimming cost V 0 bases and J 5 bases, with 14 bases left between them. This chain's CDR3 is CSARDRDRLHEQYF. The CDR3 region has the DNA TGCAGTGCTAGAGATCGGGACCGCCTGCACGAGCAGTACTTC.